This TCR beta chain was documented in a study of cytomegalovirus exposure and HLA in healthy donors. The study's findings and limits: Researchers catalogued about 150 TCR beta chains as cytomegalovirus-associated.

13 Jbeta primers and 60 Vbeta primers were used for the PCR. Clones were read by immunoSEQ multiplex PCR, and TCRdb kept only the in-frame ones, dropping some. This sample has over 200,000 clones, with roughly 79% found just once. This CDR3 is 18 amino acids long. The ends were cut back, 1 base at V and 5 bases at J, with 18 bases in the middle. The germline V gene has CDR1 SGHDN and CDR2 FVKESK. On this clone itself: As yet, its antigen is unknown.

This clonotype originated in a woman aged 40 to 50 in good health and CMV-seronegative. The material sequenced was PBMCs. V is TRBV14 and J is TRBJ1-6, with D possibly TRBD1 on 6 matching bases. CDR3 in DNA: TGTGCCAGCAGCCAAGGACCGACGCGGACAGCCCATAATTCACCCCTCCACTTT. This encodes CASSQGPTRTAHNSPLHF.